The 18 T cell receptor beta chains below all came from one sample that was sequenced in a study of radiation and T cells in renal cell carcinoma (dated by TCRdb to about 2020). The library was produced with the immunoSEQ multiplex PCR assay. TCRdb took over this immuneACCESS table, retaining in-frame rearrangements with V and J assigned. Such tables are incomplete; in checked studies, under half of the missing clones stem from an unresolved V gene, and the remainder is unexplained. The table for this sample lists about 140,000 clones; approximately 82% of them were counted only once. Around 25% of the sample rests with the top ten. The time point label on this specimen signifies: baseline pretreatment blood. Explained via the paper, the treatment or condition label denotes: 15 Gy SBRT to primary tumor, nephrectomy 4 weeks later. Sequences were derived from blood, sampled from a patient whose treatment included radiotherapy and nephrectomy. The source is a woman aged 45-59 years with renal cell carcinoma.

The V and J genes are TRBV6-5 and TRBJ2-1; 11 bases match TRBD2. Germline V gene sequence: CDR1 MNHEY, CDR2 SVGAGI. The CDR3 totals 14 residues. V shed 7 bases, J shed 7 bases, and the junction held 6 bases outside the gene matches. CDR3 region: CASTRLAGRNEQFF. Written as DNA, the CDR3 is TGTGCCAGCACAAGACTAGCGGGAAGGAATGAGCAGTTCTTC.

The chain links TRBV18 to TRBJ2-2; 8 bases agree with TRBD2. Germline CDR1 reads KGHSH; CDR2 reads LQKENI. V was clipped by 4 bases and J by 2 bases; unmatched bases: 6. The CDR3 sequence is 16 residues long. The DNA of the CDR3 is TGTGCCAGCTCACAGGAACTAGCGGATAACACCGGGGAGCTGTTTTTT. Translated, it gives CASSQELADNTGELFF. The variable domain in full, with the rest retrieved from reference TRBV18 and TRBJ2-2, is NAGVMQNPRHLVRRRGQEARLRCSPMKGHSHVYWYRQLPEEGLKFMVYLQKENIIDESGMPKERFSAEFPKEGPSILRIQQVVRGDSAAYFCASSQELADNTGELFFGEGSRLTVL.

This chain joins TRBV25-1 and TRBJ2-7, with TRBD1 identical over 9 bases. The CDR3 sequence is 15 residues long. V lost 0 bases and J lost 2; bases outside the gene matches: 2. Per germline, CDR1 MGHDK and CDR2 SYGVNS. The CDR3 here is CASSEYRDRAYEQYF. In DNA form, the CDR3 reads TGTGCCAGCAGTGAATACCGGGACAGGGCCTACGAGCAGTACTTC.

The V call is TRBV5-6, the J call TRBJ2-3; D is undetermined. In germline, CDR1 is SGHDT, CDR2 YYEEEE. Trimming cost V 0 bases and J 4 bases, with 9 bases left between them. This CDR3 region has 14 residues. The CDR3 loop is CASSLVAAADTQYF. The CDR3 DNA reads as TGTGCCAGCAGCTTGGTCGCGGCAGCAGATACGCAGTATTTT.

The chain is built from TRBV28 and TRBJ1-2, with a weak D call TRBD1 (6 bases). This CDR3 has 14 residues. Germline-derived CDR1 and CDR2 are MDHEN and SYDVKM. The V end lost 3 bases, the J end lost 8 bases, and 16 bases lay between the germline ends. The CDR3 here is CASSFDRGARGYTF. CDR3 nucleotide sequence: TGTGCCAGCAGTTTTGATCGGGGGGCACGGGGCTACACCTTC.

The chain combines TRBV6-5 with TRBJ2-3; 12 bases agree with TRBD2. The germline V gene encodes CDR1 MNHEY and CDR2 SVGAGI. The CDR3 runs to 14 residues. The V and J ends lost 6 bases and 6 bases, in that order; junction bases with no gene match: 4. The CDR3 DNA sequence: TGTGCCAGCAGCGGACTAGCGGGGCGTGATACGCAGTATTTT. Translating it yields CASSGLAGRDTQYF.

This rearrangement joins TRBV5-1 to TRBJ2-1, with TRBD2 identical over 9 bases. CDR1 is SGHRS and CDR2 is YFSETQ in the germline V gene. V shed 0 bases, J shed 0 bases, and the junction held 7 bases outside the gene matches. CDR3 length equals 18 residues. The CDR3 reads CASSLGLAGISSYNEQFF. The CDR3 DNA follows: TGCGCCAGCAGCTTGGGTCTAGCGGGGATTAGCTCCTACAATGAGCAGTTCTTC.

This chain joins TRBV7-9 and TRBJ1-4; D unclear. The CDR3 is made up of 13 amino acids. Germline V gives CDR1 SEHNR, CDR2 FQNEAQ (reference sequence). Trimming cost V 3 bases and J 7 bases, with 9 bases left between them. The CDR3 DNA sequence: TGTGCCAGCAGCTTCGGACGGCGTGAAAAACTGTTTTTT. Its translation: CASSFGRREKLFF.

In this sample, this clone turned up a few times. This sequence joins TRBV19 and TRBJ2-1; weak D call: TRBD2 (5 bases). CDR1 is LNHDA, CDR2 SQIVND, per germline (reference sequence). This CDR3 spans 13 amino acids. V shed 5 bases and J shed 8 bases, with 13 bases lying between them. CDR3 sequence reads: CASSPPSTDEQFF. In DNA, the CDR3 is TGTGCCAGTAGTCCGCCTAGCACAGATGAGCAGTTCTTC.

The sample holds a few counts of this clone. V is TRBV7-6 and J is TRBJ2-5; D uncertain. Trimming took off 3 bases at V and 1 base at J, with 9 bases between the two ends. The CDR3 covers 14 residues. The germline CDR1 and CDR2 sequences are SGHVS and FNYEAQ. The CDR3 nucleotides read TGTGCCAGCAGCTTCGGACGCTTCCAAGAGACCCAGTACTTC. It codes for CASSFGRFQETQYF.

The CDR3 here is CASSLQGRREQYF. The CDR3 DNA reads TGTGCCAGCAGTTTACAGGGGCGGCGCGAGCAGTACTTC. The gene calls are TRBV6-6 and TRBJ2-7; 7 nucleotides line up with TRBD1. Germline V gene data show CDR1 as MNHNY and CDR2 as SVGAGI (reference sequence). J gave up 6 bases and V 4 bases, and 6 bases lay outside the gene matches. The CDR3 runs 13 residues.

The V and J genes are TRBV5-6 and TRBJ2-1; D is possibly TRBD2 (6 bases). There are 17 residues in the CDR3. CDR1 SGHDT and CDR2 YYEEEE come from the germline V gene. V lost 3 bases and J lost 3, with 19 bases in between. As DNA, the CDR3 is TGTGCCAGCAGCTCTCCGGGACTTGCCACCTACTACAATGAGCAGTTCTTC. It translates to CASSSPGLATYYNEQFF.

V and J are TRBV2 and TRBJ2-2; D is unclear. The CDR3 has 13 residues. Germline CDR1 and CDR2: SNHLY and FYNNEI. The ends were cut back, 8 bases at V and 7 bases at J, with 14 bases in the middle. CDR3 in DNA: TGTGCCAGCTACGCCCAGGCGGTCGGGGAGCTGTTTTTT. Translated, it gives CASYAQAVGELFF.

The rearrangement uses TRBV7-9 and TRBJ1-1, with D hard to call. Germline V gene lookup returns CDR1 SEHNR and CDR2 FQNEAQ (reference sequence). The length of the CDR3 is 13 residues. Trimming took off 3 bases at V and 4 bases at J, with 9 bases between the two ends. The CDR3 DNA sequence: TGTGCCAGCAGCTTTGGGGAGACCACTGAAGCTTTCTTT. Encoded protein: CASSFGETTEAFF.

V usage is TRBV19 and J usage is TRBJ1-5, with a possible D match to TRBD1 (5 bases). V lost 3 bases, J lost 2 bases, and 11 bases lay in between. Per the germline V gene, CDR1 is LNHDA and CDR2 is SQIVND (reference sequence). The length of the CDR3 is 15 residues. CDR3 bases: TGTGCCAGTAGTATGTCGGGGCTCGGCAATCAGCCCCAGCATTTT. This codes for CASSMSGLGNQPQHF. Using reference TRBV19 and TRBJ1-5 for the parts outside the CDR3, the full variable domain is DGGITQSPKYLFRKEGQNVTLSCEQNLNHDAMYWYRQDPGQGLRLIYYSQIVNDFQKGDIAEGYSVSREKKESFPLTVTSAQKNPTAFYLCASSMSGLGNQPQHFGDGTRLSIL.

J is TRBJ2-5 and V is TRBV6-1, with 9 bases fitting TRBD2. This CDR3 contains 18 residues. With 2 bases clipped from V and 4 bases from J, the junction kept 14 bases outside the gene matches. CDR1 and CDR2 from the germline V gene are MNHNS and SASEGT. The chain's CDR3 is CASSELTSGRGGLETQYF. CDR3 DNA sequence: TGTGCCAGCAGTGAATTGACTAGCGGAAGAGGTGGGTTAGAGACCCAGTACTTC.

In the case of this clone: Other DNA sequences in the same sample also yield this CDR3. V usage is TRBV5-4 and J usage is TRBJ1-2; D remains ambiguous. V lost 2 bases and J lost 2, with 7 bases in between. Germline CDR1 is SGHNT and CDR2 is YYREEE (reference sequence). CDR3 length equals 13 residues. The CDR3 protein is CASSLEQNYGYTF. As DNA, the CDR3 is TGTGCCAGCAGCTTAGAGCAAAACTATGGCTACACCTTC.

CDR3 sequence reads: CATAGGETQYF. CDR3 DNA sequence: TGTGCCACCGCCGGGGGAGAGACCCAGTACTTC. This rearrangement joins TRBV2 to TRBJ2-5; TRBD2 might be the D (6 bases). The CDR3 has 11 amino acids. Trimming left V 10 bases short and J 4 bases short, with 10 bases between. Germline CDR1 reads SNHLY; CDR2 reads FYNNEI. The variable domain in full, with the rest retrieved from reference TRBV2 and TRBJ2-5, is EPEVTQTPSHQVTQMGQEVILRCVPISNHLYFYWYRQILGQKVEFLVSFYNNEISEKSEIFDDQFSVERPDGSNFTLKIRSTKLEDSAMYFCATAGGETQYFGPGTRLLVL.